This T cell receptor beta chain stems from a study of brain T cells in children with intractable seizures. Study results and caveats: Clones missing pre-surgery may reflect undersampling of that blood sample.

Sequencing was limited to surgery cases with top T cell transcript signatures in brain tissue. The protocol was immunoSEQ multiplex PCR, while the TCRdb copy is restricted to in-frame clones and leaves out a portion. The data show approximately 77,000 clones, with more than 85% seen just once and 1.5% held by the top ten. This clone was recorded only once. Its antigen is undetermined. Sequences were derived from peripheral blood, sampled at surgery. This clonotype originated in a boy under two years old with tuberous sclerosis and intractable seizures.

The CDR3 protein is CASSQGQGREYGYTF. DNA for the CDR3: TGTGCCAGCAGCCAAGGACAAGGCAGGGAATATGGCTACACCTTC. This chain links TRBV3-1 (or the pseudogene TRBV3-2) with TRBJ1-2; perhaps TRBD1 as D (5 bases). This CDR3 comprises 15 residues. The V end lost 1 base, the J end lost 5 bases, and 14 bases lay between the germline ends. From germline, CDR1 is LGHDT and CDR2 YNNKEL (reference sequence).